This T cell receptor (beta chain) was retrieved from a study of beta chain bispecific antibodies for T cell cancers (dated by TCRdb to about 2021). Looking at the study overall: After T cells from healthy donors were cocultured with bispecific antibodies and T cell leukemia lines, the researchers used TRBV sequencing of the cells that survived to measure how much each TRBV family was depleted. Surface TRBV12 (TRBV12-3) was expressed by Jurkat cells, and surface TRBV5-5 was expressed by HPB-ALL cells.

The libraries included unique molecular identifier barcodes, and the barcodes were used to quantify clonotypes. Qiagen AllPrep DNA/RNA Micro kits were used to isolate total RNA, and an Agilent TapeStation was used to check RNA quality. TCR beta libraries were constructed by 5' RACE, in which cDNA synthesis was followed by two PCR steps with TCR beta constant-region gene-specific primers. Sequencing of the TCR beta libraries was done on an Illumina MiSeq platform. Regarding the original processing steps: Reads were processed with MIGEC, MiXCR and VDJtools. Clonotype frequency was computed as the clonotype's share of unique molecular identifiers among all unique molecular identifiers in the sample. Nonfunctional TRBV genes listed as pseudogenes or open reading frames in IMGT, such as TRBV1, TRBV12-1 and TRBV21, were excluded. Clones were called with MiXCR by TCRdb after fastp trimmed the public reads at Q25, and only in-frame beta chains were retained. Each entry is one CDR3 protein sequence, shown with its most common DNA and genes. V and J calls and clone size were set by TCRdb, not the authors. The sample profile shows 20,000 to 25,000 distinct CDR3 sequences; under 3% of them were found once. Approximately 30% of the sample is in the top ten clones.

Spanning cysteine to phenylalanine, the CDR3 consists of 11 amino acids. CDR3 DNA is the only sequence kept; it has 33 bases, read in frame from the first base. V is clipped by 2 bases and J by 4 bases, and the sequence between their germline boundaries is 3 bases long. CDR1 and CDR2 (SGHRS, YFSETQ) derive from the germline V gene. T cells were expanded from blood mononuclear cells with anti-CD3 antibody OKT3 or CD3/CD28 Dynabeads for approximately three days. The culture conditions for expanded T cells were RPMI 1640 plus 10% fetal bovine serum, recombinant human IL-2 (about 94 IU/ml) and IL-7 (5 ng/ml). Cocultures combined 50,000 or so normal T cells with 50,000 or so target cells and bispecific antibody in approximately 100 ul, incubated about 17 hours at 37°C. Each bispecific antibody consisted of two single-chain variable fragments expressed in a single-chain diabody format with a His tag. Effector T cells were obtained from healthy human donors, and peripheral blood mononuclear cells were isolated from leukapheresis samples by Ficoll density gradient centrifugation.

Paper-wide results and their limitations: Every sequenced sample contained a mix of leukemia cell line cells and normal T cells, and most targeted TRBV signal came from the leukemia cells rather than from the normal T cells. Cross-reactivity of the anti-TRBV5-5 antibody with TRBV5-6 was attributed to high sequence similarity between the two genes.

Details on this clonotype: Which antigen it targets is not known. No much larger clonotype is one base removed from it; base qualities were not supplied.

The clonotype was recovered from a human donor in good health. Some clones in this sample may be carry-over from other donors' samples. Source material: healthy donor T cells cultured with leukemia cells. The rearranged segments are TRBV5-1 and TRBJ1-2; the D gene assignment is ambiguous. The nucleotide sequence is TGCGCCAGCAGCTTTGGCTATGGCTACACCTTC. The translation is CASSFGYGYTF.